These T cell receptor beta chains were read from a single sample in a study of cytotoxic CD8 clonotypes in ibrutinib-treated CLL. This table comes from immunoSEQ multiplex PCR, and its TCRdb copy is limited to in-frame clones, with some not included. The sample holds 90,000 to 95,000 clones, over 60% seen once. Sample: PBMCs, taken after 24 months of ibrutinib treatment. Receptors originate from a human donor with chronic lymphocytic leukemia. CDR3s include the opening cysteine and the closing phenylalanine or tryptophan. Each record gives: J gene, clone size, V gene, CDR3 length, D gene, CDR3 protein, CDR3 DNA. A D gene is named only where the DNA matches it firmly. The size entry is marked missing in some rows and otherwise reads once, few, many or a size class.

J gene: TRBJ1-2; clone size: few; V gene: TRBV9; CDR3 length: 13; D gene: -; CDR3 protein: CASSVEFYSGYTF; CDR3 DNA: TGTGCCAGCAGCGTTGAGTTTTACAGCGGCTACACCTTC
J gene: TRBJ2-2; clone size: -; V gene: TRBV4-2; CDR3 length: 18; D gene: TRBD2; CDR3 protein: CASSPGPPGLAARGELFF; CDR3 DNA: TGTGCCAGCAGCCCTGGACCCCCGGGACTAGCGGCTCGCGGGGAGCTGTTTTTT
J gene: TRBJ2-3; clone size: -; V gene: TRBV29-1; CDR3 length: 14; D gene: -; CDR3 protein: CSAQQGPSTDTQYF; CDR3 DNA: TGCAGCGCTCAACAGGGCCCTAGCACAGATACGCAGTATTTT
J gene: TRBJ1-2; clone size: -; V gene: TRBV7-9; CDR3 length: 16; D gene: TRBD1; CDR3 protein: CASSLDVAGGGYGYTF; CDR3 DNA: TGTGCCAGCAGCTTAGATGTGGCAGGGGGTGGCTATGGCTACACCTTC
J gene: TRBJ1-1; clone size: -; V gene: TRBV29-1; CDR3 length: 12; D gene: -; CDR3 protein: CSVTGLGTEAFF; CDR3 DNA: TGCAGCGTTACAGGGCTGGGCACTGAAGCTTTCTTT
J gene: TRBJ2-3; clone size: -; V gene: TRBV5-1; CDR3 length: 15; D gene: TRBD2; CDR3 protein: CASSPAGGQLDTQYF; CDR3 DNA: TGCGCCAGCAGCCCAGCGGGGGGGCAGTTAGATACGCAGTATTTT
J gene: TRBJ2-3; clone size: -; V gene: TRBV6-1; CDR3 length: 17; D gene: -; CDR3 protein: CASSKGSSAAGTDTQYF; CDR3 DNA: TGTGCCAGCAGTAAAGGGTCTAGCGCCGCGGGCACAGATACGCAGTATTTT
J gene: TRBJ1-1; clone size: few; V gene: TRBV30; CDR3 length: 11; D gene: -; CDR3 protein: CAWAKNTEAFF; CDR3 DNA: TGTGCCTGGGCGAAGAACACTGAAGCTTTCTTT
J gene: TRBJ2-7; clone size: -; V gene: TRBV5-1; CDR3 length: 14; D gene: TRBD1; CDR3 protein: CASRTGGASYEQYF; CDR3 DNA: TGCGCCAGCCGAACAGGGGGCGCCTCCTACGAGCAGTACTTC
J gene: TRBJ2-7; clone size: once; V gene: TRBV2; CDR3 length: 14; D gene: -; CDR3 protein: CASSPPQGTYEQYF; CDR3 DNA: TGTGCCAGCAGCCCCCCCCAGGGCACCTACGAGCAGTACTTC
J gene: TRBJ2-1; clone size: -; V gene: TRBV7-3; CDR3 length: 16; D gene: TRBD2; CDR3 protein: CASSLNRGLGVHEQFF; CDR3 DNA: TGTGCCAGCAGCTTAAATAGGGGACTAGGCGTTCACGAGCAGTTCTTC
J gene: TRBJ2-1; clone size: -; V gene: TRBV2; CDR3 length: 13; D gene: TRBD2; CDR3 protein: CASRRTSKNEQFF; CDR3 DNA: TGTGCCAGCAGGAGGACTAGCAAGAATGAGCAGTTCTTC
J gene: TRBJ2-5; clone size: -; V gene: TRBV11-2; CDR3 length: 13; D gene: -; CDR3 protein: CASSLGGRETQYF; CDR3 DNA: TGTGCCAGCAGCTTAGGGGGGCGGGAGACCCAGTACTTC
J gene: TRBJ2-5; clone size: few; V gene: TRBV29-1; CDR3 length: 11; D gene: -; CDR3 protein: CSVVGQGIIHF; CDR3 DNA: -
J gene: TRBJ2-7; clone size: -; V gene: TRBV5-6; CDR3 length: 14; D gene: TRBD1; CDR3 protein: CASSPDRSILEQYF; CDR3 DNA: TGTGCCAGCAGCCCGGACAGGTCAATTTTAGAGCAGTACTTC
J gene: TRBJ2-7; clone size: -; V gene: TRBV10-2; CDR3 length: 11; D gene: -; CDR3 protein: CASSRTGEQYF; CDR3 DNA: TGCGCCAGCTCGAGGACGGGCGAGCAGTACTTC
J gene: TRBJ2-5; clone size: -; V gene: TRBV7-2; CDR3 length: 14; D gene: -; CDR3 protein: CASSSAQGRETQYF; CDR3 DNA: TGTGCCAGCAGCTCCGCCCAGGGGAGGGAGACCCAGTACTTC
J gene: TRBJ1-6; clone size: -; V gene: TRBV6-1; CDR3 length: 13; D gene: -; CDR3 protein: CASSEVMTSPLHF; CDR3 DNA: TGTGCCAGCAGTGAAGTTATGACTTCACCCCTCCACTTT
J gene: TRBJ2-3; clone size: -; V gene: TRBV10-1; CDR3 length: 12; D gene: TRBD1; CDR3 protein: CASKGATDTQYF; CDR3 DNA: TGCGCCAGCAAGGGGGCCACAGATACGCAGTATTTT
J gene: TRBJ2-1; clone size: -; V gene: TRBV19; CDR3 length: 15; D gene: TRBD1; CDR3 protein: CASSSRQGARNEQFF; CDR3 DNA: TGTGCCAGTAGTTCCCGACAGGGGGCGAGGAATGAGCAGTTCTTC
J gene: TRBJ2-7; clone size: -; V gene: TRBV6-6; CDR3 length: 14; D gene: -; CDR3 protein: CASTPQGLSYEQYF; CDR3 DNA: TGTGCCAGCACTCCACAGGGACTCTCCTACGAGCAGTACTTC
J gene: TRBJ2-2; clone size: -; V gene: TRBV5-1; CDR3 length: 14; D gene: -; CDR3 protein: CASSLEGSTGELFF; CDR3 DNA: TGCGCCAGCAGCTTGGAAGGGAGCACCGGGGAGCTGTTTTTT
J gene: TRBJ1-5; clone size: once; V gene: TRBV29-1; CDR3 length: 13; D gene: -; CDR3 protein: CSVGGGPNQPQHF; CDR3 DNA: TGCAGCGTTGGGGGGGGGCCTAATCAGCCCCAGCATTTT
J gene: TRBJ2-7; clone size: -; V gene: TRBV5-1; CDR3 length: 15; D gene: TRBD1; CDR3 protein: CASSLASGQGATQYF; CDR3 DNA: TGCGCCAGCAGCTTGGCCTCCGGACAGGGGGCGACGCAGTACTTC
J gene: TRBJ1-6; clone size: -; V gene: TRBV28; CDR3 length: 14; D gene: -; CDR3 protein: CASSFRVRNSPLHF; CDR3 DNA: TGTGCCAGCAGTTTCCGGGTGCGGAATTCACCCCTCCACTTT
J gene: TRBJ2-3; clone size: once; V gene: TRBV5-4; CDR3 length: 15; D gene: -; CDR3 protein: CASSPGERGIDTQYF; CDR3 DNA: TGTGCCAGCAGCCCCGGGGAGAGGGGGATAGATACGCAGTATTTT